These 2 T cell receptor beta chains originate from one sample sequenced in a study of blood T cell repertoires in COVID-19. Using immunoSEQ multiplex PCR, the repertoire was profiled, and TCRdb retains in-frame clones only, with some absent. The table shows under 300,000 clones, with around 80% occurring only once. Input material: peripheral blood. The receptors were gathered from a man older than 75 with acute or convalescent COVID-19.

This clone came up once. The chain joins TRBV5-5 to TRBJ1-2; a weak D match, TRBD1 (5 bases). Trimming took off 4 bases at V and 1 base at J, with 17 bases between the two ends. Germline V gene data show CDR1 as SGHKS and CDR2 as YYEKEE (reference sequence). The CDR3 spans 16 residues. The CDR3 sequence is CASSDDSIPYNYGYTF. In DNA, the CDR3 is TGTGCCAGCAGCGATGACAGTATTCCTTATAACTATGGCTACACCTTC.

The rearrangement uses TRBV19 and TRBJ2-2; D might be TRBD1 (6 bases). CDR1 LNHDA and CDR2 SQIVND come from the germline V gene (reference sequence). The germline V and J ends were trimmed by 1 base and 2 bases, with 8 bases remaining between them. The CDR3 totals 15 residues. CDR3 residues: CASSIGTENTGELFF. CDR3 DNA: TGTGCCAGTAGTATAGGGACAGAAAACACCGGGGAGCTGTTTTTT.